The rows below give T cell receptor beta chains drawn from one sample of a study of cytomegalovirus exposure and HLA in healthy donors. Repertoires were generated with immunoSEQ multiplex PCR, while TCRdb's copy carries only in-frame clones and drops some. Of some 68,000 clones in the sample, about 94% are singletons; the top ten hold 1.4%. Sequencing used PBMCs. Receptors were obtained from a man younger than 30 in good health and CMV-seropositive. Each CDR3 is given with its conserved first and last residue. D genes are given only for firm matches. Clone size is stated in some rows and not others, as once, few, many or a class when expanded.

CDR3 DNA | CDR3 protein | J gene | V gene | clone size | D gene
TGTGCCAGCAGCTTAGCCCCCCGGGGGGAGCGTGGCAAGCAGTACTTC | CASSLAPRGERGKQYF | TRBJ2-7 | TRBV7-9 | - | TRBD2
TGTGCCAGTAGTACCGCAGGGAATCAGCCCCAGCATTTT | CASSTAGNQPQHF | TRBJ1-5 | TRBV19 | - | -
TGTGCCAGCGGGACAGGTTGGTACGAGCAGTACTTC | CASGTGWYEQYF | TRBJ2-7 | TRBV6-4 | - | TRBD1
TGTGCCAGCAGCTTGGAGGCGGGAGACAGTCTCTATGGCTACACCTTC | CASSLEAGDSLYGYTF | TRBJ1-2 | TRBV7-8 | - | -
TGTGCCAGCAGCTCGGGACAGGGGGACGGTGGCTACACCTTC | CASSSGQGDGGYTF | TRBJ1-2 | TRBV7-2 | - | TRBD1
TGTGCCAGCAGGAGAGCGGGAGTGCTGGATACGCAGTATTTT | CASRRAGVLDTQYF | TRBJ2-3 | TRBV4-2 | - | TRBD2
TGTGCCAGCAGCTTAAGCAGGAACGAGCAGTACTTC | CASSLSRNEQYF | TRBJ2-7 | TRBV7-8 | - | -
TGTGCCAGCAGCTCCGGACTAGCGGCTCTCCACGAGCAGTACTTC | CASSSGLAALHEQYF | TRBJ2-7 | TRBV5-6 | - | TRBD2
TGTGCCAGCGGGGGACAGCAAAATTCACCCCTCCACTTT | CASGGQQNSPLHF | TRBJ1-6 | TRBV28 | - | TRBD1
TGTGCCAGCAGCCGCGGGGGGGCGGGGGAGACCCAGTACTTC | CASSRGGAGETQYF | TRBJ2-5 | TRBV7-2 | - | TRBD2
TGTGCCAGCAGAAGGACAGGTACCTACGAGCAGTACTTC | CASRRTGTYEQYF | TRBJ2-7 | TRBV13 | - | TRBD1
TGTGCCAGCACCGGACCTGGGGGGGTAAGGGATTACGAGCAGTACTTC | CASTGPGGVRDYEQYF | TRBJ2-7 | TRBV28 | - | TRBD2
TGCGCCAGCAGTGAGGCGGGGGGACTCGATCCATACGAGCAGTACTTC | CASSEAGGLDPYEQYF | TRBJ2-7 | TRBV10-1 | - | TRBD2
TGTGCCAGCAGCTTCCAGGTGCGCTCGGATCAGCCCCAGCATTTT | CASSFQVRSDQPQHF | TRBJ1-5 | TRBV7-2 | - | -
TGTGCCAGCAGTTCCTTGGGGGGGGAGGTCTCTGGGGCCAACGTCCTGACTTTC | CASSSLGGEVSGANVLTF | TRBJ2-6 | TRBV28 | - | TRBD2
TGTGCCAGCAGCCAACCTCGGACTAGCCGGAATGAGCAGTTCTTC | CASSQPRTSRNEQFF | TRBJ2-1 | TRBV14 | - | TRBD2
TGCGCCAGCAGCCAAACTAGCGGGGGCGCCTACGAGCAGTACTTC | CASSQTSGGAYEQYF | TRBJ2-7 | TRBV4-1 | - | TRBD2
TGTGCCAGCAGCTTAGGGGGAGACGAGCAGTACTTC | CASSLGGDEQYF | TRBJ2-7 | TRBV7-9 | - | -
TGTGCCAGCTCGTCTAGCGGGGGGGCCACAGATACGCAGTATTTT | CASSSSGGATDTQYF | TRBJ2-3 | TRBV4-2 | once | TRBD2
TGTGCCAGCTGTCGGGACAGGGGAGACGAGCAGTACTTC | CASCRDRGDEQYF | TRBJ2-7 | TRBV6-9 | - | TRBD1
TGTGCCAGCAGCGTAGCTGCGGGGGCAAACTACGAGCAGTACTTC | CASSVAAGANYEQYF | TRBJ2-7 | TRBV9 | - | -
TGCGCCAGCAGCACCGGGACAGGCAGCAATCAGCCCCAGCATTTT | CASSTGTGSNQPQHF | TRBJ1-5 | TRBV5-1 | - | TRBD1
TGTGCCAGCAGCTTAGCCGGGAGGGGCGAGCTGTACTTC | CASSLAGRGELYF | TRBJ2-7 | TRBV7-8 | - | TRBD2
TGCAGCGTTGAATCAGATTTCAATGAGCAGTTCTTC | CSVESDFNEQFF | TRBJ2-1 | TRBV29-1 | - | -
TGTGCCAGCATCCGGGACAGTGATCAGCCCCAGCATTTT | CASIRDSDQPQHF | TRBJ1-5 | TRBV2 | - | TRBD1
TGTGCCAGCAGCGTAGTGGGCGACAGGGGTGAAAAACTGTTTTTT | CASSVVGDRGEKLFF | TRBJ1-4 | TRBV9 | - | TRBD1
TGCGCCAGCAGCTGGGGGGGAGCGGGAGGCTCCTACAATGAGCAGTTCTTC | CASSWGGAGGSYNEQFF | TRBJ2-1 | TRBV5-1 | - | TRBD2
TGTGCCAGCAGCTTGGCACAGGGAGAGGGCGCTGAAGCTTTCTTT | CASSLAQGEGAEAFF | TRBJ1-1 | TRBV5-4 | - | -
TGTGCCAGCAGTGGCGGACAGTTTAACTATGGCTACACCTTC | CASSGGQFNYGYTF | TRBJ1-2 | TRBV28 | - | -
TGTGCCAGCAGCTCAAGGAGCGGACTAGGGGCCGGGGAGCTGTTTTTT | CASSSRSGLGAGELFF | TRBJ2-2 | TRBV7-3 | - | TRBD2
TGTGCCAGCTCACCCGTATTGGGGCGGGGCGCTGAAGCTTTCTTT | CASSPVLGRGAEAFF | TRBJ1-1 | TRBV18 | - | -
TGTGCCAGCAGTGAATTGGGGGGAGGCACAGATACGCAGTATTTT | CASSELGGGTDTQYF | TRBJ2-3 | TRBV6-1 | - | -
TGTGCTAGTGGTTTGGTACGGGGAGATAGCAATCAGCCCCAGCATTTT | CASGLVRGDSNQPQHF | TRBJ1-5 | TRBV12-5 | - | -
TGCGCCAGCAGCACGACAGGAGATCAGCCCCAGCATTTT | CASSTTGDQPQHF | TRBJ1-5 | TRBV5-1 | - | -
TGTGCCAGCAGAAACCGGGTCAATGAGCAGTTCTTC | CASRNRVNEQFF | TRBJ2-1 | TRBV6-5 | - | -
TGTGCCAGTACCAAGAGTGGGACAGGGGGCGGCTACGAGCAGTACTTC | CASTKSGTGGGYEQYF | TRBJ2-7 | TRBV19 | - | TRBD1
TGTGCCACCTGGGACAGGGGCCTCTCTGGAAACACCATATATTTT | CATWDRGLSGNTIYF | TRBJ1-3 | TRBV19 | - | TRBD1